The 2 T cell receptor beta chains below all came from one sample that was sequenced in a study of vaccination effects on CD4 cells after COVID-19. For these TCRs, the target antigens are not known. Profiling relied on immunoSEQ multiplex PCR, and the TCRdb table lists in-frame clones only, not all of them. The repertoire holds fewer than 90,000 clones, with roughly 73% as singletons. CD4+ T cells specific for antigen were expanded with viral peptide pools by the ViraFEST assay before sequencing. Having been cultured for ten to eleven days, the cells underwent CD4+ T cell isolation. All participants had two doses of either the BNT162b2 or mRNA-1273 vaccine. The starting material was CD4+ T cells from PBMCs cultured with HCoV-OC43 spike peptides, obtained after COVID-19 vaccination. This sample's subset: HCoV-OC43 spike overlapping peptide pool stimulation. Receptor source: a human donor who received a COVID-19 vaccine.

This rearrangement joins TRBV28 to TRBJ1-6; D is undetermined. The CDR3 length is 13 residues. Germline values: CDR1 MDHEN, CDR2 SYDVKM. The V end lost 7 bases, the J end lost 14 bases, and 18 bases lay between the germline ends. The DNA for the CDR3 is TGTGCCAGCACAAGCCAAACGGGCTTGGCCCTCCACTTT. Its translation: CASTSQTGLALHF.

The gene calls are TRBV29-1 and TRBJ1-4, with D possibly matching TRBD1 (6 bases). The CDR3 is made up of 13 amino acids. The germline V gene has CDR1 SQVTM and CDR2 ANQGSEA. The V end lost 4 bases, the J end lost 4 bases, and 10 bases lay between the germline ends. CDR3 amino acids: CSVVGQLNEKLFF. In DNA, the CDR3 is TGCAGCGTTGTAGGACAGCTTAATGAAAAACTGTTTTTT.